What follows are 23 T cell receptor beta chains derived from one specimen sequenced in a study of cytomegalovirus exposure and HLA in healthy donors. Amplification used 60 Vbeta primers and 13 Jbeta primers. Some clones are missing from TCRdb's copy, which holds only in-frame ones; the method was immunoSEQ multiplex PCR. This sample has 150,000 to 160,000 clones; 70% to 80% occur once, and the top ten carry roughly 12%. The sequencing sample was made of PBMCs. Receptors originate from a man aged 30 to 45 in good health and CMV-seropositive.

This chain links TRBV5-5 with TRBJ2-7; D is possibly TRBD1 (5 bases). Germline V gives CDR1 SGHKS, CDR2 YYEKEE (reference sequence). Trimming pared 0 bases from V and 3 bases from J, leaving 7 bases between. The CDR3 has 13 amino acids. CDR3 nucleotide sequence: TGTGCCAGCAGCTTGGAAGGGGACTACGAGCAGTACTTC. Amino acid sequence: CASSLEGDYEQYF.

This chain uses TRBV30 with TRBJ1-4; tentative D call: TRBD1 (5 bases). Per germline, CDR1 GTSNPN and CDR2 SVGIG (reference sequence). Trimming took off 1 base at V and 7 bases at J, with 16 bases between the two ends. The CDR3 runs 15 residues. CDR3 DNA: TGTGCCTGGAGTGGGGACCGAGGCGGGGGTGAAAAACTGTTTTTT. Translating gives CAWSGDRGGGEKLFF.

The V and J genes are TRBV7-2 and TRBJ1-2; D is uncertain. CDR1 is SGHTA, CDR2 FQGNSA, per germline. V was pared by 6 bases and J by 4 bases, with 12 bases between. The CDR3 covers 13 residues. CDR3 region: CASRSTATYGYTF. The CDR3 nucleotides read TGTGCCAGCAGATCCACAGCCACCTATGGCTACACCTTC.

This chain joins TRBV7-2 and TRBJ2-2; D is unclear. V was trimmed by 6 bases and J by 6 bases, leaving 5 bases between them. This CDR3 has 11 residues. The germline CDR1 and CDR2 sequences are SGHTA and FQGNSA. CDR3 nucleotide sequence: TGTGCCAGCAGTCGTTCCGGGGAGCTGTTTTTT. Protein product: CASSRSGELFF.

This chain links TRBV6-5 with TRBJ2-1; no firm D call. V was cut by 2 bases and J by 10 bases, with 12 bases left in between. Germline assignment: CDR1 MNHEY and CDR2 SVGAGI. The CDR3 runs to 13 residues. CDR3 region: CASSYGRFAEQFF. The CDR3, as DNA: TGTGCCAGCAGTTACGGGCGTTTTGCCGAGCAGTTCTTC.

The chain employs TRBV13 and TRBJ2-1, with 12 bases that match TRBD2. The CDR3 runs to 19 residues. V was pared by 5 bases and J by 1 base, with 12 bases of the junction left unmatched. Germline V lookup: CDR1 PRHDT, CDR2 FYEKMQ (reference sequence). The CDR3 reads CASSRRTSGIALSYNEQFF. The CDR3 DNA is TGTGCCAGCAGCCGCCGGACTAGCGGGATCGCCCTTTCCTACAATGAGCAGTTCTTC.

V usage is TRBV9 and J usage is TRBJ2-1, with a possible D match to TRBD2 (6 bases). Germline CDR1 reads SGDLS; CDR2 reads YYNGEE. The CDR3 contains 18 residues. Trimming removed 4 bases from V and 0 bases from J, with 20 bases in between. The CDR3 DNA reads TGTGCCAGCAGCTCTCGGGACTTTCACCATAGCTCCTACAATGAGCAGTTCTTC. Its protein is CASSSRDFHHSSYNEQFF.

The rearrangement uses TRBV9 and TRBJ2-4, with 9 nucleotides matching TRBD2. Trimming at V came to 0 bases and at J to 0 bases, leaving 4 bases not matched to a gene. The CDR3 has 17 residues. CDR1 is SGDLS and CDR2 is YYNGEE in the germline V gene. CDR3 residues: CASSVGLAGEAKNIQYF. The CDR3 nucleotides are TGTGCCAGCAGCGTAGGGTTAGCGGGAGAAGCCAAAAACATTCAGTACTTC.

This chain connects TRBV19 to TRBJ1-5; D is ambiguous. The length of the CDR3 is 19 residues. CDR1 and CDR2 from the germline V gene are LNHDA and SQIVND (reference sequence). Trimming took 7 bases from V and 1 from J, leaving 26 bases between them. The DNA for the CDR3 is TGTGCCAGTACCCCCCGGAGTGGAGCGTGGTTAGTGAGCAATCAGCCCCAGCATTTT. Translation: CASTPRSGAWLVSNQPQHF.

The chain combines TRBV5-1 with TRBJ2-3; unclear D gene. Trimming took 5 bases from V and 2 from J, leaving 6 bases between them. The CDR3 loop spans 12 amino acids. Germline values: CDR1 SGHRS, CDR2 YFSETQ. CDR3 sequence reads: CASSHNTDTQYF. Here the CDR3 DNA reads TGCGCCAGCAGTCACAACACAGATACGCAGTATTTT.

The chain combines TRBV4-1 with TRBJ2-4; a weak D match, TRBD1 (5 bases). Looked up from germline, CDR1 is MGHRA and CDR2 is YSYEKL. With 1 base removed from V and 8 bases from J, the gap between germline ends came to 15 bases. The CDR3 is 15 residues long. In DNA, the CDR3 is TGCGCCAGCAGCCAAGTTGGGGCCGGGTCGGACATTCAGTACTTC. This sequence encodes CASSQVGAGSDIQYF.

This clone showed up just once. This chain uses TRBV9 with TRBJ2-7, with 10 bases fitting TRBD1. Germline values: CDR1 SGDLS, CDR2 YYNGEE. After removal of 7 bases from V and 6 bases from J, the junction contained 10 bases not matched to a gene. This CDR3 is 14 amino acids long. The CDR3 here is CASSILGQGSEQYF. The DNA of the CDR3 is TGTGCCAGCTCTATTTTGGGACAGGGGTCCGAGCAGTACTTC.

This sequence joins TRBV28 and TRBJ2-7; maybe TRBD2 (5 bases). Trimming left V 1 base short and J 5 bases short, with 6 bases between. In germline, CDR1 is MDHEN, CDR2 SYDVKM. CDR3 length equals 12 residues. The CDR3 region is CASSLSRDEQYF. The DNA for the CDR3 is TGTGCCAGCAGTTTATCGCGGGACGAGCAGTACTTC.

The CDR3 is CAISDGGSPQNSGANVLTF. The CDR3 DNA sequence: TGTGCCATCAGTGATGGTGGCTCTCCCCAAAACTCTGGGGCCAACGTCCTGACTTTC. The chain couples TRBV10-3 to TRBJ2-6, with unresolved D. V dropped 3 bases and J dropped 0 bases, with 18 bases sitting between them. The length of the CDR3 is 19 residues. Germline assignment: CDR1 ENHRY and CDR2 SYGVKD.

This sequence joins TRBV2 and TRBJ1-1; the match to TRBD1 covers 7 bases. Germline V gene data show CDR1 as SNHLY and CDR2 as FYNNEI. V was clipped by 6 bases and J by 0 bases; unmatched bases: 7. The length of the CDR3 is 15 residues. The CDR3 DNA is TGTGCCAGCAGCCTGACAGGGTTCATGAACACTGAAGCTTTCTTT. This translates into CASSLTGFMNTEAFF.

V gene TRBV11-2 combines with J gene TRBJ1-2, with unresolved D. Germline assignment: CDR1 SGHAT and CDR2 FQNNGV. V was clipped by 0 bases and J by 1 base, with 9 bases between them. The CDR3 sequence is 15 residues long. CDR3 nucleotide sequence: TGTGCCAGCAGCTTAGAGTATGGCAATAACTATGGCTACACCTTC. Encoded protein: CASSLEYGNNYGYTF. Variable domain in full (rest from reference TRBV11-2 and TRBJ1-2): EAGVAQSPRYKIIEKRQSVAFWCNPISGHATLYWYQQILGQGPKLLIQFQNNGVVDDSQLPKDRFSAERLKGVDSTLKIQPAKLEDSAVYLCASSLEYGNNYGYTFGSGTRLTVV.

A single count supports this clone. The chain is built from TRBV27 and TRBJ2-1, with 7 positions matching TRBD2. This CDR3 is built from 15 residues. Germline CDR1 reads MNHEY; CDR2 reads SMNVEV (reference sequence). Losses at the gene ends were 3 bases for V and 3 bases for J; bases not matched to a gene: 5. The CDR3 bases are TGTGCCAGCAGTTTGTCAGCGGGGAACTACAATGAGCAGTTCTTC. Protein: CASSLSAGNYNEQFF.

The chain combines TRBV5-6 with TRBJ1-6; 10 bases agree with TRBD1. CDR3 size: 15 residues. Germline loops: CDR1 SGHDT, CDR2 YYEEEE. V lost 2 bases, J lost 11 bases, and 7 bases stayed unmatched. In DNA, the CDR3 is TGTGCCAGCAGCTTACCGACAGGGGGCCCGACACCCCTCCACTTT. Its translation: CASSLPTGGPTPLHF.

The genes are TRBV7-2 and TRBJ2-7; the match to TRBD2 covers 11 bases. The CDR3 has 15 amino acids. Looked up from germline, CDR1 is SGHTA and CDR2 is FQGNSA. V lost 2 bases to trimming and J lost 7 bases; unmatched junction nucleotides: 7. The CDR3: CASSLLLAGAREQYF. CDR3 DNA sequence: TGTGCCAGCAGCTTATTACTAGCGGGAGCGCGGGAGCAGTACTTC.

The chain employs TRBV7-9 and TRBJ1-1; no clear D gene. Germline V gene lookup returns CDR1 SEHNR and CDR2 FQNEAQ (reference sequence). V lost 2 bases to trimming and J lost 8 bases, with 12 bases between them. The CDR3 covers 13 residues. Written as DNA, the CDR3 is TGTGCCAGCAGCTTACCGGGATTCCGCGAAGCTTTCTTT. Translating it yields CASSLPGFREAFF.

V usage is TRBV4-1 and J usage is TRBJ2-1; D is uncertain. The V gene's germline CDR1 is MGHRA and CDR2 YSYEKL. V dropped 3 bases and J dropped 4 bases, with 4 bases sitting between them. This CDR3 comprises 12 residues. The chain's CDR3 is CASSHLYNEQFF. DNA for the CDR3: TGCGCCAGCAGCCACCTTTACAATGAGCAGTTCTTC.

The chain uses TRBV5-4 and TRBJ2-7, with D possibly being TRBD1 (5 bases). The CDR3 has 16 residues. The germline CDR1 and CDR2 sequences are SGHNT and YYREEE (reference sequence). V was shortened by 0 bases and J by 4 bases, with 17 bases between the two germline ends. As DNA, the CDR3 is TGTGCCAGCAGCTTGGCCCGACGCGATGGGGCGTACGAGCAGTACTTC. Translating gives CASSLARRDGAYEQYF. The variable domain in full, completed from reference TRBV5-4 and TRBJ2-7, reads ETGVTQSPTHLIKTRGQQVTLRCSSQSGHNTVSWYQQALGQGPQFIFQYYREEENGRGNFPPRFSGLQFPNYSSELNVNALELDDSALYLCASSLARRDGAYEQYFGPGTRLTVT.

This clone is a singleton in its sample. J is TRBJ2-7 and V is TRBV4-2; 8 positions match TRBD1. Germline assignment: CDR1 LGHNA and CDR2 YNFKEQ. This CDR3 contains 15 residues. V shed 1 base, J shed 0 bases, and the junction held 2 bases outside the gene matches. The CDR3 DNA is TGTGCCAGCAGCCAAGGGACAGGGCTCTCCTACGAGCAGTACTTC. It codes for CASSQGTGLSYEQYF.